This T cell receptor (beta chain) was captured in a study of shared clonotypes between healthy human individuals. Partitioning of CD4+ cells yielded a CD45RA+ naive subset and a CD45RA-negative memory subset. V shed 4 bases, J shed 3 bases, and the junction held 10 bases outside the gene matches. The V gene's germline CDR1 is MNHNS and CDR2 SASEGT. CDR3 size: 16 residues. Produced via immunoSEQ multiplex PCR; TCRdb's table is partial and in-frame only. Of roughly 2.5 million clones listed, roughly 92% were seen once; the top ten hold roughly 0.15%. V usage is TRBV6-1 and J usage is TRBJ2-7, with 9 bases matching TRBD1. Sequencing input: naive CD4+ T cells sorted from blood. Stated subset: CD45RA+ positively selected. This receptor was identified in a man aged 18 to 29 in good health. CDR3 residues: CASSATTGGLIYEQYF. The CDR3, as DNA: TGTGCCAGCAGTGCAACGACAGGGGGTCTTATCTACGAGCAGTACTTC.